Following are 29 T cell receptor beta chains from one sample sequenced in a study of blood T cell repertoires in COVID-19. Profiled with immunoSEQ multiplex PCR; TCRdb holds only in-frame clones, not every one. Of approximately 330,000 clones in the sample, approximately 88% were seen once. Material for sequencing was peripheral blood. The receptors were sampled from a woman aged 50 to 60 with active or convalescent COVID-19.

As DNA, the CDR3 is TGTGCCAGCTCACCCCGGGAACATGGCTACACCTTC. Translating gives CASSPREHGYTF. This chain links TRBV18 with TRBJ1-2; no reliable D call. CDR3 length: 12 amino acids. The V gene's germline CDR1 is KGHSH and CDR2 LQKENI. The V and J ends lost 3 bases and 6 bases respectively, with 8 bases between them.

The chain uses TRBV7-9 and TRBJ2-4; a weak D match, TRBD2 (6 bases). This CDR3 is built from 16 residues. The V gene lost 5 bases and the J gene lost 5 bases, with 19 bases spanning the gap. The V gene's germline CDR1 is SEHNR and CDR2 FQNEAQ (reference sequence). The CDR3, as DNA: TGTGCCAGCAGCCACCCTATCGGGGAGGCACAAAACATTCAGTACTTC. It codes for CASSHPIGEAQNIQYF.

The chain couples TRBV6-2 or TRBV6-3 to TRBJ1-4; 7 bases match TRBD1. The CDR3 covers 15 residues. V shed 4 bases, J shed 12 bases, and the junction held 14 bases outside the gene matches. Germline values: CDR1 MNHEY, CDR2 SVGEGT. The CDR3, as DNA: TGTGCCAGCAGTTCCCGACAGGGCGATAAGGGAGAACTGTTTTTT. Its protein is CASSSRQGDKGELFF.

The chain has TRBV7-2 and TRBJ1-2, with TRBD1 matching 7 bases. The V segment lost 6 bases and the J segment 3 bases; nucleotides outside the gene matches: 7. Germline CDR1 SGHTA, CDR2 FQGNSA. This CDR3 region has 14 residues. This CDR3 reads CASSPRTGDYGYTF. CDR3 bases: TGTGCCAGCAGTCCACGGACAGGCGACTATGGCTACACCTTC.

This clone was counted a few times. The chain couples TRBV15 to TRBJ2-3; 7 bases are shared with TRBD1. Germline CDR1 and CDR2: LNHNV and YYDKDF (reference sequence). V shed 5 bases and J 2 bases; nucleotides not matched to a gene: 13. The CDR3 is 17 amino acids. CDR3: CATSQGVGTAFTDTQYF. The CDR3, as DNA: TGTGCCACCAGCCAGGGGGTTGGGACAGCTTTCACAGATACGCAGTATTTT.

The chain couples TRBV2 to TRBJ2-5; TRBD1 matches 7 bases. Germline trimming cut 5 bases from V and 5 bases from J; bases unmatched to any gene: 14. This CDR3 spans 16 amino acids. Germline-derived CDR1 and CDR2 are SNHLY and FYNNEI. CDR3 residues: CASSSNRGVLDETQYF. The CDR3 DNA reads TGTGCCAGCAGTTCCAACAGGGGAGTTTTAGACGAGACCCAGTACTTC. The complete variable domain, with remaining parts taken from reference TRBV2 and TRBJ2-5, reads EPEVTQTPSHQVTQMGQEVILRCVPISNHLYFYWYRQILGQKVEFLVSFYNNEISEKSEIFDDQFSVERPDGSNFTLKIRSTKLEDSAMYFCASSSNRGVLDETQYFGPGTRLLVL.

This chain connects TRBV11-3 to TRBJ2-5, with D unclear. From germline, CDR1 is SGHNT and CDR2 YENEEA. V gave up 0 bases and J gave up 5 bases, with 13 bases separating them. The CDR3 has 15 residues. The CDR3 sequence is CASSLDGGSVETQYF. CDR3 DNA: TGTGCCAGCAGCTTAGATGGCGGCTCCGTGGAGACCCAGTACTTC.

The chain combines TRBV10-2 with TRBJ2-3; TRBD2 aligns across 14 bases. This CDR3 comprises 15 residues. V was pared by 6 bases and J by 1 base, with 0 bases of the junction left unmatched. CDR1 is WSHSY, CDR2 SAAADI, per germline. The CDR3, as DNA: TGCGCCAGCAGGGGACTAGCGGGAGGCACAGATACGCAGTATTTT. This codes for CASRGLAGGTDTQYF.

V gene TRBV9 combines with J gene TRBJ2-4; TRBD2 matches at 8 bases. CDR1 and CDR2 from the germline V gene are SGDLS and YYNGEE. There are 16 residues in the CDR3. V trimming: 2 bases; J trimming: 1 base; junction bases outside the gene matches: 5. CDR3 loop: CASSVTSGRAKNIQYF. CDR3 sequence (DNA): TGTGCCAGCAGCGTTACTAGCGGACGTGCCAAAAACATTCAGTACTTC.

V is TRBV4-3 and J is TRBJ1-1, with 7 bases aligning to TRBD1. Germline assignment: CDR1 LGHNA and CDR2 YSLEER. The CDR3 runs to 14 residues. Trimming removed 1 base from V and 4 bases from J; junction bases left unmatched: 3. CDR3 amino acids: CASSQGTGATEAFF. The DNA for the CDR3 is TGCGCCAGCAGCCAAGGTACAGGGGCCACTGAAGCTTTCTTT.

In nucleotides, the CDR3 is TGTGCCTTCACAGGTGTGGGCTACGAGCAGTACTTC. Translating gives CAFTGVGYEQYF. The chain couples TRBV30 to TRBJ2-7, with a weak D call TRBD1 (5 bases). V gave up 7 bases and J gave up 3 bases, with 13 bases separating them. The V gene's germline CDR1 is GTSNPN and CDR2 SVGIG (reference sequence). This CDR3 region has 12 residues.

This clone was counted only a few times. The chain combines TRBV28 with TRBJ1-5; D call uncertain. Germline assignment: CDR1 MDHEN and CDR2 SYDVKM. Trimming took off 3 bases at V and 0 bases at J, with 6 bases between the two ends. This CDR3 spans 14 amino acids. The CDR3 DNA is TGTGCCAGCAGTTTTGGGCTTAGCAATCAGCCCCAGCATTTT. Translated: CASSFGLSNQPQHF.

The chain carries TRBV6-5 and TRBJ1-3, with 7 bases that match TRBD1. The germline gives CDR1 MNHEY, CDR2 SVGAGI. CDR3 length: 16 amino acids. Germline trimming cut 2 bases from V and 0 bases from J; bases unmatched to any gene: 4. The CDR3 is CASSYRTGDSGNTIYF. The CDR3 bases are TGTGCCAGCAGTTACCGGACAGGCGACTCTGGAAACACCATATATTTT.

V usage is TRBV2 and J usage is TRBJ2-2, with TRBD2 matching 9 bases. V lost 11 bases and J lost 11; bases outside the gene matches: 9. The CDR3 spans 12 residues. CDR1 SNHLY and CDR2 FYNNEI come from the germline V gene. The CDR3 bases are TGTGCCGCAGGGAAGCGGGGGGACGAGCTGTTTTTT. It yields the protein CAAGKRGDELFF.

V is TRBV10-1 and J is TRBJ1-3; the D gene is possibly TRBD1 (6 bases). V was shortened by 6 bases and J by 2 bases, with 14 bases between the two germline ends. Germline V gene data show CDR1 as WNHNN and CDR2 as SYGVQD (reference sequence). This CDR3 contains 15 residues. The CDR3 DNA is TGCGCCAGCAGCGAGACACAGGGCCCTGGAAACACCATATATTTT. This encodes CASSETQGPGNTIYF.

For the CDR3, the DNA is TGCGCCAGCAGCCGCGGCGGGGGCCTGAACACTGAAGCTTTCTTT. Protein product: CASSRGGGLNTEAFF. The chain joins TRBV4-1 to TRBJ1-1, with TRBD1 as a possible D gene (6 bases). The CDR3 runs to 15 residues. Germline lookup yields CDR1 MGHRA and CDR2 YSYEKL. V gave up 4 bases and J gave up 0 bases, with 12 bases separating them.

In nucleotides, the CDR3 is TGTGCCAGCAGCTTCGAACAGGCCCTTTCACCCCTCCACTTT. The encoded protein is CASSFEQALSPLHF. The genes are TRBV5-5 and TRBJ1-6, with D possibly matching TRBD1 (5 bases). Germline lookup yields CDR1 SGHKS and CDR2 YYEKEE (reference sequence). The V end was cut by 2 bases, the J end by 9 bases, with 12 bases between. This CDR3 comprises 14 residues. The variable domain in full, completed from reference TRBV5-5 and TRBJ1-6, reads DAGVTQSPTHLIKTRGQQVTLRCSPISGHKSVSWYQQVLGQGPQFIFQYYEKEERGRGNFPDRFSARQFPNYSSELNVNALLLGDSALYLCASSFEQALSPLHFGNGTRLTVT.

A few counts support this clone. The chain is built from TRBV6-5 and TRBJ1-4; no firm D call. Germline-derived CDR1 and CDR2 are MNHEY and SVGAGI. The CDR3 has 13 residues. Trimming removed 7 bases at V and 7 bases at J, with 13 bases between. CDR3 bases: TGTGCCAGCATGAGGGCGGACGGTGAAAAACTGTTTTTT. Translation gives CASMRADGEKLFF.

The chain combines TRBV10-3 with TRBJ1-1; D perhaps matches TRBD1 (6 bases). This CDR3 spans 13 amino acids. The germline V and J ends were trimmed by 7 bases and 8 bases, with 17 bases remaining between them. Germline assignment: CDR1 ENHRY and CDR2 SYGVKD. CDR3 DNA sequence: TGTGCCATCACCCCCGGGGGGGGCGACGAAGCTTTCTTT. As protein: CAITPGGGDEAFF.

This sequence joins TRBV27 and TRBJ1-5; 9 positions agree with TRBD1. The CDR3 has 14 amino acids. The V segment lost 4 bases and the J segment 6 bases; nucleotides outside the gene matches: 4. Germline V lookup: CDR1 MNHEY, CDR2 SMNVEV (reference sequence). The CDR3 sequence: CASSWTGAGQPQHF. Written as DNA, the CDR3 is TGTGCCAGCAGTTGGACAGGGGCGGGTCAGCCCCAGCATTTT.

The V gene is TRBV27, the J gene TRBJ2-7, with TRBD2 as a possible D gene (6 bases). The ends were cut back, 5 bases at V and 3 bases at J, with 14 bases in the middle. This CDR3 is built from 14 residues. Germline V gives CDR1 MNHEY, CDR2 SMNVEV (reference sequence). Here the CDR3 reads CASSPRDWDYEQYF. In DNA, the CDR3 is TGTGCCAGCAGTCCCCGGGACTGGGACTACGAGCAGTACTTC.

The chain links TRBV6-2 or TRBV6-3 to TRBJ2-1; no clear D. The germline gives CDR1 MNHEY, CDR2 SVGEGT. This CDR3 is built from 12 residues. The V end lost 5 bases, the J end lost 6 bases, and 8 bases lay between the germline ends. The DNA of the CDR3 is TGTGCCAGCAGTATTAGATCCAATGAGCAGTTCTTC. Translated: CASSIRSNEQFF.

V is TRBV5-8 and J is TRBJ2-1, with 11 positions matching TRBD2. Germline V gene lookup returns CDR1 SGHTS and CDR2 YDEGEE. There are 15 residues in the CDR3. The V gene end was trimmed by 6 bases and the J gene end by 2 bases; junction bases not matched to a gene: 4. This CDR3 is CASTTSGRTYNEQFF. The DNA of the CDR3 is TGTGCCAGCACCACTAGCGGGAGAACCTACAATGAGCAGTTCTTC.

The chain uses TRBV5-7 and TRBJ1-5; 8 bases map to TRBD1. TRBV5-7 has ORF status, its function being uncertain. The CDR3 runs to 14 residues. The V and J ends lost 6 bases and 3 bases, in that order; junction bases with no gene match: 5. CDR3: CASNSGGFNQPQHF. CDR3 bases: TGTGCCAGCAACTCAGGGGGCTTCAATCAGCCCCAGCATTTT.

The chain couples TRBV10-3 to TRBJ2-3; D perhaps matches TRBD2 (7 bases). Trimming cost V 3 bases and J 2 bases, with 12 bases left between them. CDR3 length: 15 amino acids. Germline V lookup: CDR1 ENHRY, CDR2 SYGVKD. CDR3 sequence reads: CAISEGGVVTDTQYF. The CDR3 DNA reads TGTGCCATCAGTGAAGGGGGGGTCGTCACAGATACGCAGTATTTT.

The chain couples TRBV28 to TRBJ2-7, with TRBD2 identical over 13 bases. Germline V lookup: CDR1 MDHEN, CDR2 SYDVKM. This CDR3 has 17 residues. J gave up 4 bases and V 5 bases, and 11 bases lay outside the gene matches. CDR3 nucleotide sequence: TGTGCCAGCAGTCTCGGACCGGGACTAGCGGGACGGTACGAGCAGTACTTC. Residues: CASSLGPGLAGRYEQYF.

The chain is built from TRBV4-3 and TRBJ2-1; 10 nucleotides agree with TRBD2. J lost 7 bases, V lost 1 base, and 13 bases had no gene match. The CDR3 is made up of 18 amino acids. Germline V gene lookup returns CDR1 LGHNA and CDR2 YSLEER. CDR3 DNA: TGCGCCAGCAGCCAAGTATATCCTAGCGGGGGTGGGCGAAATGAGCAGTTCTTC. Its translation: CASSQVYPSGGGRNEQFF.

The chain uses TRBV13 and TRBJ1-3; 9 nucleotides match TRBD1. This CDR3 region has 15 residues. After removal of 5 bases from V and 4 bases from J, the junction contained 6 bases not matched to a gene. CDR1 is PRHDT and CDR2 is FYEKMQ in the germline V gene (reference sequence). Here the CDR3 DNA reads TGTGCCAGCAGCAGGGGACAGGGCAGCGGAAACACCATATATTTT. Residues: CASSRGQGSGNTIYF.

The V and J genes are TRBV19 and TRBJ2-3; 11 bases agree with TRBD2. Germline loops: CDR1 LNHDA, CDR2 SQIVND (reference sequence). The J segment lost 4 bases and the V segment lost 8 bases, leaving 8 bases of the junction unmatched. This CDR3 spans 15 amino acids. CDR3 protein: CASGRLAGKADTQYF. CDR3 coding DNA: TGTGCCAGTGGGCGACTAGCGGGGAAAGCAGATACGCAGTATTTT.